The clone carrying this TCR beta chain was counted many times. The target antigen is unknown. This sample was included in a study of T cells in Graves' hyperthyroidism and ophthalmopathy. Regarding the study as a whole: Patients with ophthalmopathy were separated from those with stable hyperthyroidism by a 13 V-J model.

Trimming took off 4 bases at V and 5 bases at J, with 12 bases between the two ends. Germline V CDR1 and CDR2: LNHDA, SQIVND (reference sequence). The CDR3 covers 14 residues. Amplification yielded TCR beta CDR3 regions, with RNA transcripts as the source. The HTBI set primed first-round TCR CDR3 RT-PCR. TCRdb itself ran the multiplex PCR reads through MiXCR, one entry per CDR3 protein. Of 550,000 to 650,000 distinct CDR3 sequences in the sample, about 15% were seen once. Together with thyroid ultrasound, orbital computed tomography, serum thyroxine and TRAb, clinical symptoms were used for diagnoses. First hyperthyroidism diagnosis is when the blood sample was obtained, before any ophthalmopathy symptoms.

The TCR was taken from a woman under 40 with Graves' hyperthyroidism that later progressed to Graves' ophthalmopathy. This sequence joins TRBV19 and TRBJ2-1; D unclear. The sequenced sample was blood. This CDR3 is CASSTRRLDNEQFF. The CDR3 DNA reads TGTGCCAGTAGTACCCGCCGGCTCGACAATGAGCAGTTCTTC.